Below, 14 T cell receptor beta chains from the same sample are listed, as sequenced in a study of T cell responses to AZD1222 COVID-19 vaccine. The protocol was immunoSEQ multiplex PCR, while the TCRdb copy is restricted to in-frame clones and leaves out a portion. The sample has some 130,000 clones, 70% to 90% seen once. The material was peripheral blood, obtained on day 0 of AZD1222 vaccination. All receptors come from an adult in good health.

This chain links TRBV7-8 with TRBJ1-2, with 7 bases matching TRBD1. Losses at the gene ends were 5 bases for V and 2 bases for J; bases not matched to a gene: 2. The CDR3 extends over 13 amino acids. CDR1 and CDR2 from the germline V gene are SGHVS and FQNEAQ. CDR3 in amino acids: CASSPRGNYGYTF. For the CDR3, the DNA is TGTGCCAGCAGCCCCAGGGGGAACTATGGCTACACCTTC.

J is TRBJ2-7 and V is TRBV29-1; 7 nucleotides agree with TRBD2. V was pared by 7 bases and J by 5 bases, with 8 bases of the junction left unmatched. The CDR3 is made up of 12 amino acids. From germline, CDR1 is SQVTM and CDR2 ANQGSEA. This chain's CDR3 is CSASEGTNEQYF. CDR3 DNA sequence: TGCAGCGCCTCCGAGGGGACTAACGAGCAGTACTTC.

The sample holds one count of this clone. The chain couples TRBV18 to TRBJ1-1; D is ambiguous. The CDR3 runs 17 residues. V lost 4 bases, J lost 1 base, and 19 bases lay in between. Germline lookup yields CDR1 KGHSH and CDR2 LQKENI. CDR3 coding DNA: TGTGCCAGCTCACTTAATACGCCTCGAGCGGCGAACACTGAAGCTTTCTTT. This encodes CASSLNTPRAANTEAFF.

The chain carries TRBV18 and TRBJ1-5, with D hard to call. The CDR3 sequence is 12 residues long. V lost 5 bases, J lost 5 bases, and 7 bases lay in between. The germline V gene encodes CDR1 KGHSH and CDR2 LQKENI. The CDR3 region has the DNA TGTGCCAGCTCAGCTGGGGATCAGCCCCAGCATTTT. It specifies CASSAGDQPQHF.

The rearrangement links TRBV19 to TRBJ1-2, with unresolved D. Germline CDR1 and CDR2: LNHDA and SQIVND (reference sequence). V was shortened by 3 bases and J by 8 bases, with 13 bases between the two germline ends. The CDR3 extends over 13 amino acids. The CDR3: CASSIWREGGYTF. Here the CDR3 DNA reads TGTGCCAGTAGTATTTGGCGGGAGGGCGGCTACACCTTC.

This chain joins TRBV10-3 and TRBJ2-1; D may be TRBD1 or TRBD2 (6 bases each). Germline V gene lookup returns CDR1 ENHRY and CDR2 SYGVKD. V was shortened by 8 bases and J by 7 bases, with 12 bases between the two germline ends. This CDR3 comprises 12 residues. The CDR3 protein is CAIEGGGNEQFF. The CDR3 DNA is TGTGCCATCGAGGGGGGCGGGAATGAGCAGTTCTTC.

J is TRBJ1-2 and V is TRBV19; 8 bases map to TRBD1. CDR3 length equals 13 residues. The germline V gene encodes CDR1 LNHDA and CDR2 SQIVND (reference sequence). The trim removed 8 bases at V and 7 bases at J, leaving 9 bases unmatched. CDR3 nucleotide sequence: TGTGCCAGTGACACAGGGGGTCTCGGTGGCTACACCTTC. This encodes CASDTGGLGGYTF.

The rearrangement joins TRBV5-1 to TRBJ1-3, with D hard to call. The germline V and J ends were trimmed by 2 bases and 5 bases, with 8 bases remaining between them. The CDR3 length is 13 residues. Germline assignment: CDR1 SGHRS and CDR2 YFSETQ. CDR3 sequence (DNA): TGCGCCAGCAGCTTTGACATAAGAAACACCATATATTTT. Its protein is CASSFDIRNTIYF.

This rearrangement joins TRBV5-1 to TRBJ2-7, with a weak D call TRBD1 (7 bases). Trimming shortened V by 2 bases and J by 3 bases, and 9 bases separated the two germline ends. CDR3 length: 13 amino acids. Per germline, CDR1 SGHRS and CDR2 YFSETQ. The CDR3 spells CASSFQGGYEQYF. CDR3 nucleotide sequence: TGCGCCAGCAGCTTCCAGGGGGGCTACGAGCAGTACTTC.

In DNA, the CDR3 is TGTGCCAGCAGGACTGCTGGACAGGGGAACTATGGCTACACCTTC. Its protein product is CASRTAGQGNYGYTF. The V gene is TRBV27, the J gene TRBJ1-2; 9 bases align to TRBD1. Germline CDR1 and CDR2: MNHEY and SMNVEV (reference sequence). CDR3 length: 15 amino acids. Unmatched junction bases numbered 7, after V lost 6 bases and J lost 2 bases.

This clone was recorded once. The chain joins TRBV5-1 to TRBJ1-1; D is ambiguous. This CDR3 has 13 residues. Trimming pared 4 bases from V and 6 bases from J, leaving 13 bases between. Per germline, CDR1 SGHRS and CDR2 YFSETQ. CDR3 region: CASSTDNFSEAFF. The CDR3 DNA is TGCGCCAGCAGCACCGACAACTTTTCTGAAGCTTTCTTT.

The V call is TRBV28, the J call TRBJ1-2; the D gene is possibly TRBD1 (6 bases). Germline CDR1 MDHEN, CDR2 SYDVKM. This CDR3 is built from 14 residues. V was trimmed by 6 bases and J by 0 bases, leaving 11 bases between them. The CDR3 sequence: CASRQGGTNYGYTF. Written as DNA, the CDR3 is TGTGCCAGCAGACAAGGGGGGACTAACTATGGCTACACCTTC.

The chain recombines TRBV2 with TRBJ1-1; 7 bases line up with TRBD1. With V trimmed by 5 bases and J by 2 bases, 2 bases remained unmatched. Germline V gives CDR1 SNHLY, CDR2 FYNNEI. The length of the CDR3 is 13 residues. The DNA for the CDR3 is TGTGCCAGCAGTAGACAGGGAAACACTGAAGCTTTCTTT. It encodes CASSRQGNTEAFF.

Judged by abundance, this clone is medium-sized (0.01 to 0.1%). The chain combines TRBV29-1 with TRBJ1-1; D ambiguous. Trimming removed 3 bases at V and 1 base at J, with 12 bases between. Germline CDR1 SQVTM, CDR2 ANQGSEA. The CDR3 has 14 residues. The CDR3 nucleotides read TGCAGCGTTGACGGGGAAGTAGGGAACACTGAAGCTTTCTTT. It codes for CSVDGEVGNTEAFF.